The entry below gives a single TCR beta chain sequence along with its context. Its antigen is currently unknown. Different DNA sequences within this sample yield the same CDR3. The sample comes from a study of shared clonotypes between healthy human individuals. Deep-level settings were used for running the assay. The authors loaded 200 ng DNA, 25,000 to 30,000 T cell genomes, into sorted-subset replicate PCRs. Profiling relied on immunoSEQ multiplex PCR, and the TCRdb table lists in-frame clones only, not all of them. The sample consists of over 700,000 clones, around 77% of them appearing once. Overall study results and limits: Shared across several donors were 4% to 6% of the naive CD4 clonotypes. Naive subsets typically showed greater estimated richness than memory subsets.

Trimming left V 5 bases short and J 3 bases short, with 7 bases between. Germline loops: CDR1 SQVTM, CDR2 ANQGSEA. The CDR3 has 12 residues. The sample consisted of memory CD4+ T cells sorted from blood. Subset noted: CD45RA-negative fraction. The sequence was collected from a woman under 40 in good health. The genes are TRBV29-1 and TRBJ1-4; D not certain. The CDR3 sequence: CSVREANEKLFF. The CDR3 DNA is TGCAGCGTTAGAGAGGCTAATGAAAAACTGTTTTTT.